This T cell receptor beta chain derives from a study of PD-L1 blockade in urothelial cancer. Overall study context: Researchers looked at the blood 3 weeks (second dose) and 6 weeks after treatment began. A median roughly 140,000 T cells were found in blood samples.

CDR1 is MNHNS and CDR2 is SASEGT in the germline V gene. CDR3 length: 14 residues. V was trimmed by 4 bases and J by 4 bases, leaving 10 bases between them. The sample's time point: pretreatment peripheral blood. The cohort comprised individuals with locally advanced or metastatic urothelial carcinoma. The table came from immunoSEQ multiplex PCR; TCRdb's copy has only in-frame clones and leaves some out. Seen here are tens of thousands of clones, around 91% observed once, and the top ten hold 1.5% to 2%. V gene TRBV6-1 combines with J gene TRBJ1-4, with a tentative D call TRBD1 (6 bases). The material was PBMCs, obtained around atezolizumab (anti-PD-L1) treatment. This clonotype originated in a man aged 55-75 years with urothelial cancer. The CDR3 DNA follows: TGTGCCAGCAGTGTAGACAGGAATAATGAAAAACTGTTTTTT. Residues: CASSVDRNNEKLFF.